What follows are 5 T cell receptor beta chains derived from one specimen sequenced in a study of CD8 T cells in ankylosing spondylitis. Overall study results and limits: Roughly eight highly homologous variants formed a TCR beta motif that appeared characteristic of ankylosing spondylitis blood.

Their specific antigens are unknown. TCRdb processed the 5' RACE reads anew with MiXCR; each CDR3 protein has one entry. The profile shows around 430,000 distinct CDR3 sequences, about a sixth of them singletons. Sequences were obtained from blood, either unsorted or a sorted T cell fraction (not recorded which). The receptors stem from a male donor with ankylosing spondylitis.

There are many counts of this clonotype. The chain is built from TRBV5-1 and TRBJ2-1; 8 bases match TRBD2. Germline V gene lookup returns CDR1 SGHRS and CDR2 YFSETQ. V was clipped by 5 bases and J by 2 bases; unmatched bases: 6. This CDR3 region has 15 residues. The CDR3 DNA is TGCGCCAGCAGGATTACGGGGGGGCCCTACAATGAGCAGTTCTTC. Protein sequence: CASRITGGPYNEQFF. Supplemented by reference TRBV5-1 and TRBJ2-1, the full variable domain reads KAGVTQTPRYLIKTRGQQVTLSCSPISGHRSVSWYQQTPGQGLQFLFEYFSETQRNKGNFPGRFSGRQFSNSRSEMNVSTLELGDSALYLCASRITGGPYNEQFFGPGTRLTVL.

The chain is built from TRBV27 and TRBJ2-7; a weak D match, TRBD2 (5 bases). The ends were cut back, 2 bases at V and 2 bases at J, with 13 bases in the middle. CDR3 length equals 15 residues. Germline-derived CDR1 and CDR2 are MNHEY and SMNVEV (reference sequence). The CDR3 is CASSLNPLATYEQYF. The CDR3 bases are TGTGCCAGCAGTTTAAATCCCCTAGCAACCTACGAGCAGTACTTC.

This clonotype was counted a few times. The V and J genes are TRBV7-9 and TRBJ2-1; 13 nucleotides line up with TRBD2. Looked up from germline, CDR1 is SEHNR and CDR2 is FQNEAQ (reference sequence). J gave up 3 bases and V 5 bases, and 4 bases lay outside the gene matches. The CDR3 has 16 residues. CDR3 in amino acids: CASSTRLAGGYNEQFF. CDR3 nucleotide sequence: TGTGCCAGCAGCACCCGACTAGCGGGGGGCTACAATGAGCAGTTCTTC. Full variable domain (outside the CDR3, taken from reference TRBV7-9 and TRBJ2-1): DTGVSQNPRHKITKRGQNVTFRCDPISEHNRLYWYRQTLGQGPEFLTYFQNEAQLEKSRLLSDRFSAERPKGSFSTLEIQRTEQGDSAMYLCASSTRLAGGYNEQFFGPGTRLTVL.

This chain connects TRBV5-6 to TRBJ2-7; D is possibly TRBD2 (6 bases). Trimming removed 3 bases at V and 0 bases at J, with 19 bases between. Per the germline V gene, CDR1 is SGHDT and CDR2 is YYEEEE. CDR3 length: 17 amino acids. CDR3 in amino acids: CASSYRLNPGLSYEQYF. The CDR3, as DNA: TGTGCCAGCAGCTATCGACTTAATCCGGGACTCTCCTACGAGCAGTACTTC. The variable domain in full, with the rest retrieved from reference TRBV5-6 and TRBJ2-7, is DAGVTQSPTHLIKTRGQQVTLRCSPKSGHDTVSWYQQALGQGPQFIFQYYEEEERQRGNFPDRFSGHQFPNYSSELNVNALLLGDSALYLCASSYRLNPGLSYEQYFGPGTRLTVT.

This rearrangement joins TRBV20-1 to TRBJ1-2; D is unresolved. The CDR3 has 14 amino acids. Trimming stripped 0 bases from V and 7 bases from J, with 15 bases between. CDR1 DFQATT and CDR2 SNEGSKA come from the germline V gene (reference sequence). CDR3 nucleotides: TGCAGTGCTAGAGATCATCGGGGTCGAGGTGGCTACACCTTC. Residues: CSARDHRGRGGYTF.